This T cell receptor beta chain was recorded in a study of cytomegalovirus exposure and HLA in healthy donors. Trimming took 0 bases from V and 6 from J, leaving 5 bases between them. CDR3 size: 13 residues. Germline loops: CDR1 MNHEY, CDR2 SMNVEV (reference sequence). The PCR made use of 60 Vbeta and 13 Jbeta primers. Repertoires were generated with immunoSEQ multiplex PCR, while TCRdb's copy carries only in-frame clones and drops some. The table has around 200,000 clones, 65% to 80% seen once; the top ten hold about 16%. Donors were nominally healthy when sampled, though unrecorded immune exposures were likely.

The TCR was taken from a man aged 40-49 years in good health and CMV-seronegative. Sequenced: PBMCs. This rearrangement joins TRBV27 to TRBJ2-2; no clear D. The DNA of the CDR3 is TGTGCCAGCAGTTTATCCTACGCCGGGGAGCTGTTTTTT. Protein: CASSLSYAGELFF.